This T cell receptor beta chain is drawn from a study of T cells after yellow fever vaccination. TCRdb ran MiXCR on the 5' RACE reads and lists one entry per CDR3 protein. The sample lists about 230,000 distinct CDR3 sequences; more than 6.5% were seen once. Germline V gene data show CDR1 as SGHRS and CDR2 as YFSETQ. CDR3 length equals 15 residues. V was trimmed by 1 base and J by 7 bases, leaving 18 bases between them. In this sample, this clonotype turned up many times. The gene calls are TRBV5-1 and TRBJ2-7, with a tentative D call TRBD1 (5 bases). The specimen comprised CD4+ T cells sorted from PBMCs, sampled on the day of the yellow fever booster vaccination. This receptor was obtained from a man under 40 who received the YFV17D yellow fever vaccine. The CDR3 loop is CASSLLQGRVAEQYF. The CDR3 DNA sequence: TGCGCCAGCAGCTTGCTCCAGGGTCGGGTGGCAGAGCAGTACTTC.